Below, 28 T cell receptor beta chains from the same sample are listed, as sequenced in a study of OX40 agonist ivuxolimab in advanced cancers. Clones were read by immunoSEQ multiplex PCR, and TCRdb kept only the in-frame ones, dropping some. Among 50,000 to 65,000 clones listed, around 83% were seen once. The specimen was CD4+ or CD8+ T cells sorted from blood, collected in a trial of the OX40 agonist ivuxolimab. These receptors were obtained from an adult with an advanced solid tumor such as melanoma, head and neck, liver or kidney cancer.

The chain combines TRBV11-2 with TRBJ2-7; no reliable D call. Trimming took off 0 bases at V and 1 base at J, with 7 bases between the two ends. This CDR3 is 14 amino acids long. CDR1 is SGHAT, CDR2 FQNNGV, per germline. The CDR3 region has the DNA TGTGCCAGCAGCTTAGATCCAGGATCCTACGAGCAGTACTTC. This sequence encodes CASSLDPGSYEQYF.

The chain employs TRBV30 and TRBJ2-7, with TRBD2 matching 8 bases. Per germline, CDR1 GTSNPN and CDR2 SVGIG (reference sequence). The CDR3 runs 14 residues. J was trimmed by 5 bases and V by 1 base; bases with no gene match: 7. Here the CDR3 reads CAWSGQREYNEQYF. The CDR3 bases are TGTGCCTGGAGTGGCCAGCGGGAGTACAACGAGCAGTACTTC.

The rearrangement links TRBV4-3 to TRBJ2-1; D perhaps matches TRBD1 (6 bases). The CDR3 contains 16 residues. The ends were cut back, 1 base at V and 5 bases at J, with 15 bases in the middle. Per germline, CDR1 LGHNA and CDR2 YSLEER. The CDR3 nucleotides read TGCGCCAGCAGCCAAGTACAGGGTGACTCTAACAATGAGCAGTTCTTC. Translating it yields CASSQVQGDSNNEQFF.

J is TRBJ2-7 and V is TRBV18; 10 nucleotides match TRBD1. The germline CDR1 and CDR2 sequences are KGHSH and LQKENI. There are 15 residues in the CDR3. V trimming: 3 bases; J trimming: 2 bases; junction bases outside the gene matches: 4. The CDR3 coding sequence is TGTGCCAGCTCACCCCTTGGGACAGGGGCCTACGAGCAGTACTTC. This translates into CASSPLGTGAYEQYF.

This chain links TRBV30 with TRBJ1-5; D perhaps matches TRBD1 (6 bases). Germline loops: CDR1 GTSNPN, CDR2 SVGIG (reference sequence). This CDR3 spans 11 amino acids. The CDR3 loop reads CPTGGPPTQHF. CDR3 DNA: TGTCCCACGGGGGGGCCCCCAACCCAGCATTTT.

The chain carries TRBV6-5 and TRBJ1-2; D is undetermined. There are 15 residues in the CDR3. Germline V gene data show CDR1 as MNHEY and CDR2 as SVGAGI. V lost 7 bases, J lost 2 bases, and 17 bases lay in between. The CDR3 DNA reads as TGTGCCAGCACCCTTACCTACAGTTCAAACTATGGCTACACCTTC. It codes for CASTLTYSSNYGYTF.

DNA for the CDR3: TGTGCCAGCAGCGTCCAGGGTACCGGGGAGCTGTTTTTT. Protein sequence: CASSVQGTGELFF. The chain recombines TRBV7-7 with TRBJ2-2; TRBD1 is a possible D gene (5 bases). The CDR3 length is 13 residues. Looked up from germline, CDR1 is SSHAT and CDR2 is FNYEAQ (reference sequence). Trimming removed 5 bases at V and 5 bases at J, with 9 bases between.

This chain uses TRBV5-1 with TRBJ2-3; D remains unclear. V lost 4 bases and J 3 bases, leaving 15 bases between the germline ends. Germline CDR1 reads SGHRS; CDR2 reads YFSETQ. The CDR3 runs to 15 residues. The CDR3 DNA follows: TGCGCCAGCAGCGACCTGACCGCCGGGACAGATACGCAGTATTTT. It translates to CASSDLTAGTDTQYF.

This clone was seen only once. J is TRBJ2-1 and V is TRBV19; 13 bases agree with TRBD2. The CDR3 has 14 residues. With V trimmed by 10 bases and J by 6 bases, 6 bases remained unmatched. The germline CDR1 and CDR2 sequences are LNHDA and SQIVND (reference sequence). CDR3 residues: CATRGLAGSNEQFF. The CDR3 DNA reads TGTGCCACCCGGGGACTAGCGGGAAGCAATGAGCAGTTCTTC.

The V and J genes are TRBV7-9 and TRBJ1-2; tentatively, D is TRBD1 (5 bases). Trimming removed 3 bases from V and 3 bases from J, with 8 bases in between. Germline loops: CDR1 SEHNR, CDR2 FQNEAQ (reference sequence). This CDR3 contains 13 residues. CDR3 in amino acids: CASSLVGDYGYTF. In DNA form, the CDR3 reads TGTGCCAGCAGCTTGGTGGGGGACTATGGCTACACCTTC.

This sequence joins TRBV10-3 and TRBJ2-1; 9 bases agree with TRBD1. V lost 7 bases, J lost 9 bases, and 7 bases stayed unmatched. Per the germline V gene, CDR1 is ENHRY and CDR2 is SYGVKD. This CDR3 region has 13 residues. CDR3 protein: CAITAGQGGEQFF. The CDR3 coding sequence is TGTGCCATCACTGCGGGACAGGGTGGTGAGCAGTTCTTC.

The chain employs TRBV4-2 and TRBJ1-2; D may be TRBD1 (5 bases). Germline lookup yields CDR1 LGHNA and CDR2 YNFKEQ. This CDR3 has 16 residues. Trimming removed 1 base from V and 5 bases from J, with 17 bases in between. CDR3 DNA: TGTGCCAGCAGCCAAGGCGACAGCAACCTAGTGTATGGCTACACCTTC. This sequence encodes CASSQGDSNLVYGYTF.

The chain carries TRBV5-1 and TRBJ2-5; D may be TRBD1 (5 bases). The CDR3 spans 16 residues. Germline V gives CDR1 SGHRS, CDR2 YFSETQ. Trimming stripped 1 base from V and 5 bases from J, with 18 bases between. The CDR3 reads CASSLFLWGTRETQYF. The CDR3 region has the DNA TGCGCCAGCAGCTTGTTTCTGTGGGGCACTCGGGAGACCCAGTACTTC.

The chain is built from TRBV19 and TRBJ2-1, with 13 bases aligning to TRBD2. This CDR3 has 16 residues. CDR1 and CDR2 from the germline V gene are LNHDA and SQIVND (reference sequence). Trimming took 4 bases from V and 3 from J; bases not matched to a gene: 3. The CDR3 DNA reads TGTGCCAGTAGTAAGACTAGCGGGAGGCACTACAATGAGCAGTTCTTC. Encoded protein: CASSKTSGRHYNEQFF.

The chain combines TRBV11-2 with TRBJ2-7; D is ambiguous. Germline V lookup: CDR1 SGHAT, CDR2 FQNNGV. The CDR3 spans 15 residues. Between the trimmed V and J ends, which lost 2 bases and 5 bases, there was a span of 16 bases. CDR3 DNA sequence: TGTGCCAGCAGCTTATTAGGGTATTCATCTGACGAGCAGTACTTC. It yields the protein CASSLLGYSSDEQYF. Full variable domain (remainder filled in from reference TRBV11-2 and TRBJ2-7): EAGVAQSPRYKIIEKRQSVAFWCNPISGHATLYWYQQILGQGPKLLIQFQNNGVVDDSQLPKDRFSAERLKGVDSTLKIQPAKLEDSAVYLCASSLLGYSSDEQYFGPGTRLTVT.

Details on this clone: The DNA is omitted, as the CDR3 cannot be located on it reliably, and the CDR3 follows TCRdb's listing. The chain carries TRBV21-1 and TRBJ1-1; TRBD1 is the table's D call and was not checked against the DNA. TRBV21-1 is noted as a pseudogene. The CDR3 length is 18 residues, termini included. The CDR3 protein is CASSLWASGTGMNTEAFF.

The chain carries TRBV19 and TRBJ1-1; a possible D gene is TRBD1 (6 bases). Between the trimmed V and J ends, which lost 7 bases and 4 bases, there was a span of 10 bases. Germline V CDR1 and CDR2: LNHDA, SQIVND (reference sequence). The CDR3 runs to 12 residues. The CDR3 protein is CASKAGATEAFF. CDR3 bases: TGTGCCAGTAAAGCAGGGGCCACTGAAGCTTTCTTT.

This chain links TRBV7-2 with TRBJ2-3; 14 positions agree with TRBD2. Germline-derived CDR1 and CDR2 are SGHTA and FQGNSA. V lost 5 bases and J lost 4; bases outside the gene matches: 5. CDR3 length equals 16 residues. CDR3 DNA sequence: TGTGCCAGCAGCCCGACTAGCGGGAGGGGGGCAGATACGCAGTATTTT. As protein: CASSPTSGRGADTQYF. The full variable domain, rest sourced from reference TRBV7-2 and TRBJ2-3, is GAGVSQSPSNKVTEKGKDVELRCDPISGHTALYWYRQSLGQGLEFLIYFQGNSAPDKSGLPSDRFSAERTGGSVSTLTIQRTQQEDSAVYLCASSPTSGRGADTQYFGPGTRLTVL.

The J gene is TRBJ2-2, the V gene TRBV12-5; TRBD1 or TRBD2 may be the D gene (6 bases each). The CDR3 is 16 amino acids. Per the germline V gene, CDR1 is LGHNT and CDR2 is FRNRAP. Trimming removed 3 bases at V and 3 bases at J, with 14 bases between. CDR3 amino acids: CASGFPEGGYTGELFF. In DNA form, the CDR3 reads TGTGCTAGTGGTTTCCCCGAGGGGGGATACACCGGGGAGCTGTTTTTT.

The chain has TRBV29-1 and TRBJ2-7; 10 positions match TRBD1. There are 15 residues in the CDR3. Losses at the gene ends were 2 bases for V and 2 bases for J; bases not matched to a gene: 6. Germline V gene lookup returns CDR1 SQVTM and CDR2 ANQGSEA. CDR3 region: CSVEKRQGAAYEQYF. CDR3 DNA: TGCAGCGTTGAAAAGAGACAGGGGGCCGCCTACGAGCAGTACTTC.

CDR3 sequence: CASSFDNQPQHF. In DNA, the CDR3 is TGTGCCAGCAGCTTCGACAATCAGCCCCAGCATTTT. The genes are TRBV7-2 and TRBJ1-5; D gene ambiguous. The CDR3 has 12 residues. The V gene's germline CDR1 is SGHTA and CDR2 FQGNSA. Deletions cut 3 bases from V and 3 bases from J, with 3 bases between.

This clone was counted only a few times. This chain links TRBV7-3 with TRBJ2-1; 11 bases match TRBD1. Trimming at V came to 1 base and at J to 7 bases, leaving 12 bases not matched to a gene. Germline-derived CDR1 and CDR2 are SGHTA and FQGTGA. The CDR3 has 18 residues. The CDR3 region has the DNA TGTGCCAGCAGCTTAATTCGGACAGGGGGCCCCCAGGGGAATGAGCAGTTCTTC. Amino acids: CASSLIRTGGPQGNEQFF. The full variable domain, in which reference TRBV7-3 and TRBJ2-1 provide the parts outside the CDR3, is GAGVSQTPSNKVTEKGKYVELRCDPISGHTALYWYRQSLGQGPEFLIYFQGTGAADDSGLPNDRFFAVRPEGSVSTLKIQRTERGDSAVYLCASSLIRTGGPQGNEQFFGPGTRLTVL.

The CDR3, as DNA: TGTGCCAGCAGATCCATTGGAGAAAACTATGGCTACACCTTC. Protein sequence: CASRSIGENYGYTF. The chain carries TRBV2 and TRBJ1-2; D ambiguous. The CDR3 sequence is 14 residues long. Germline V gene data show CDR1 as SNHLY and CDR2 as FYNNEI. V was trimmed by 6 bases and J by 2 bases, leaving 13 bases between them.

V usage is TRBV2 and J usage is TRBJ2-7; D gene ambiguous. The CDR3 has 13 amino acids. With 7 bases removed from V and 2 bases from J, the gap between germline ends came to 12 bases. Germline V CDR1 and CDR2: SNHLY, FYNNEI. CDR3 sequence (DNA): TGTGCCAGCACCTTGTCGTATCCCTACGAGCAGTACTTC. It is translated as CASTLSYPYEQYF. The variable domain in full, completed from reference TRBV2 and TRBJ2-7, reads EPEVTQTPSHQVTQMGQEVILRCVPISNHLYFYWYRQILGQKVEFLVSFYNNEISEKSEIFDDQFSVERPDGSNFTLKIRSTKLEDSAMYFCASTLSYPYEQYFGPGTRLTVT.

V gene TRBV12-5 combines with J gene TRBJ1-4; a possible D gene is TRBD1 (5 bases). The germline V gene has CDR1 LGHNT and CDR2 FRNRAP. V shed 3 bases and J shed 8 bases, with 10 bases lying between them. The CDR3 has 13 amino acids. CDR3 sequence (DNA): TGTGCTAGTGGTTTTTGGGGGTCAGAAAAACTGTTTTTT. This gives the protein CASGFWGSEKLFF.

The chain uses TRBV5-1 and TRBJ1-1; 7 bases agree with TRBD1. V lost 5 bases to trimming and J lost 3 bases; unmatched junction nucleotides: 7. The CDR3 has 14 residues. The germline V gene encodes CDR1 SGHRS and CDR2 YFSETQ. CDR3 region: CASRKTGIDTEAFF. The CDR3 bases are TGCGCCAGCAGAAAGACAGGGATAGACACTGAAGCTTTCTTT.

This sequence joins TRBV7-2 and TRBJ2-5, with unresolved D. This CDR3 is 12 amino acids long. Germline-derived CDR1 and CDR2 are SGHTA and FQGNSA. V lost 5 bases, J lost 8 bases, and 12 bases lay in between. CDR3 residues: CASSPLGSTQYF. CDR3 sequence (DNA): TGTGCCAGCAGCCCCCTGGGTTCCACCCAGTACTTC.

Worth noting for this clone: An end of the junction differs from the germline gene, which may be a read error. The chain uses TRBV5-1 and TRBJ2-5, with 9 bases lining up with TRBD1. The CDR3 is 16 amino acids. Germline-derived CDR1 and CDR2 are SGHRS and YFSETQ. The CDR3 reads CASTLSGGTGKETQYF. The CDR3 DNA sequence: TGCGCCAGCACCTTGTCGGGCGGGACAGGGAAAGAGACCCAGTACTTC. The full variable domain, with the rest looked up from reference TRBV5-1 and TRBJ2-5, is KAGVTQTPRYLIKTRGQQVTLSCSPISGHRSVSWYQQTPGQGLQFLFEYFSETQRNKGNFPGRFSGRQFSNSRSEMNVSTLELGDSALYLCASTLSGGTGKETQYFGPGTRLLVL.